The T cell receptor beta chain under discussion was sequenced for a study of graft-versus-host responses after intestinal transplantation. Background on the study: The study gave all recipients anti-thymocyte globulin induction, then tacrolimus and steroids for approximately 3 years. Study results and limitations: Peak circulating GvH clone levels were associated with early post-transplant HvG declines.

The CDR3 runs to 14 residues. Germline assignment: CDR1 GTSNPN and CDR2 SVGIG (reference sequence). The ends were cut back, 0 bases at V and 5 bases at J, with 11 bases in the middle. About this clone itself: Its antigen remains unknown.

Sequencing used immunoSEQ multiplex PCR; TCRdb keeps in-frame clones, though not all of them. The table has about 81,000 clones, around 93% seen once. This chain links TRBV30 with TRBJ2-1; weak D call: TRBD1 (6 bases). The sequence derives from a human donor who was the organ donor for an intestinal transplant. This material consisted of unstimulated CD4+ T cells sorted from spleen or lymph node cells, taken before transplant. This CDR3 is CAWSVTGKHNEQFF. CDR3 nucleotides: TGTGCCTGGAGTGTAACAGGGAAACACAATGAGCAGTTCTTC.